One T cell receptor beta chain is described in this entry. A junction boundary mismatches the germline segment, possibly from a read error. These data are taken from a study of radiotherapy plus CTLA-4 blockade in lung cancer. Study details: In roughly 19% of patients, objective responses were seen; around 31% had disease control.

The CDR3 covers 15 residues. Germline V lookup: CDR1 SGHTA, CDR2 FQGNSA. The data were produced by immunoSEQ multiplex PCR, yet TCRdb's version contains in-frame clones alone and is incomplete. This sample has over 95,000 clones, with around 79% found just once. The chain couples TRBV7-2 to TRBJ2-7, with D perhaps matching TRBD2 (6 bases). This sequence originates from a human donor with non-small cell lung cancer who had a partial response to radiotherapy plus ipilimumab. Some clones in this sample may be carry-over from other donors' samples. The material was peripheral blood, obtained from a patient treated with radiotherapy plus ipilimumab. CDR3 in amino acids: CASSQAPGLGYGQYF. Written as DNA, the CDR3 is TGTGCCAGCAGCCAAGCCCCGGGACTCGGCTACGGGCAGTACTTC.